Shown below are 12 T cell receptor beta chains from a single sample sequenced in a study of blood T cells in healthy people across ages. Together with a sample-barcoded 5' primer, a J-beta primer mix was included in a second PCR lasting roughly 7 to 11 cycles. A single record per CDR3 protein comes from TCRdb applying MiXCR to the 5' RACE reads. The sample carries about 930,000 distinct CDR3 sequences, roughly 28% recorded once. These data also featured in a second study, about T cells of mothers and their children.

Sequenced sample: blood. These receptors all stem from a middle-aged woman in good health.

This sequence joins TRBV3-1 and TRBJ1-1; D is unresolved. This CDR3 contains 15 residues. V lost 0 bases and J 2 bases, leaving 10 bases between the germline ends. Germline V gives CDR1 LGHDT, CDR2 YNNKEL (reference sequence). The CDR3 loop is CASSQDWVGNTEAFF. CDR3 coding DNA: TGTGCCAGCAGCCAAGATTGGGTGGGTAACACTGAAGCTTTCTTT.

In this sample, this clonotype turned up many times. The germline gene is not matched at one end of the junction; a read error may be the cause. The V call is TRBV7-7, the J call TRBJ2-5, with TRBD1 identical over 8 bases. The CDR3 sequence is 14 residues long. Per the germline V gene, CDR1 is SSHAT and CDR2 is FNYEAQ (reference sequence). CDR3 in amino acids: CASSRTGYQETQYF. The CDR3, as DNA: TGTGCTAGCAGCCGGACAGGGTATCAAGAGACCCAGTACTTC.

This clonotype was seen only a few times. The chain carries TRBV28 and TRBJ2-7, with 10 bases aligning to TRBD2. This CDR3 contains 12 residues. CDR1 is MDHEN and CDR2 is SYDVKM in the germline V gene. Trimming cost V 4 bases and J 10 bases; bases outside gene matches: 4. CDR3 amino acids: CASSWLAGAQYF. The CDR3 bases are TGTGCCAGCAGTTGGCTAGCGGGGGCTCAGTACTTC.

In its sample, this clonotype was seen once. This chain links TRBV7-2 with TRBJ2-4, with D possibly being TRBD1 (6 bases). The CDR3 contains 15 residues. Germline V gene sequence: CDR1 SGHTA, CDR2 FQGNSA. V gave up 5 bases and J gave up 0 bases, with 11 bases separating them. As DNA, the CDR3 is TGTGCCAGCAGCCCGAGGGGGATAGCCAAAAACATTCAGTACTTC. This sequence encodes CASSPRGIAKNIQYF.

This clonotype has a single count. The chain joins TRBV28 to TRBJ1-2; 7 nucleotides agree with TRBD1. Germline V gives CDR1 MDHEN, CDR2 SYDVKM. The CDR3 sequence is 16 residues long. Unmatched junction bases numbered 11, after V lost 7 bases and J lost 0 bases. CDR3 residues: CASIPHDRAPNYGYTF. Written as DNA, the CDR3 is TGTGCCAGCATCCCCCACGACAGGGCCCCTAACTATGGCTACACCTTC.

This chain links TRBV20-1 with TRBJ1-1; D is uncertain. Germline V gives CDR1 DFQATT, CDR2 SNEGSKA (reference sequence). V gave up 6 bases and J gave up 1 base, with 15 bases separating them. The CDR3 has 14 residues. CDR3: CSARLGSTNTEAFF. The CDR3, as DNA: TGCAGTGCCCGGTTGGGCTCCACGAACACTGAAGCTTTCTTT.

In this sample, this clonotype turned up a few times. The chain combines TRBV5-1 with TRBJ2-2; D may be TRBD1 or TRBD2 (6 bases each). V was cut by 3 bases and J by 0 bases, with 12 bases left in between. Looked up from germline, CDR1 is SGHRS and CDR2 is YFSETQ. This CDR3 spans 16 amino acids. As DNA, the CDR3 is TGCGCCAGCAGCTCGGAGGGGGGCGCGAACACCGGGGAGCTGTTTTTT. Encoded protein: CASSSEGGANTGELFF.

The chain uses TRBV10-3 and TRBJ1-1, with no clear D. Germline V CDR1 and CDR2: ENHRY, SYGVKD. This CDR3 spans 16 amino acids. Deletions cut 0 bases from V and 1 base from J, with 12 bases between. The CDR3 loop reads CAISESTVIRNTEAFF. CDR3 sequence (DNA): TGTGCCATCAGTGAGTCGACGGTTATTAGGAACACTGAAGCTTTCTTT.

This clonotype was detected only a few times. The chain employs TRBV5-6 and TRBJ1-1, with D unresolved. The V gene's germline CDR1 is SGHDT and CDR2 YYEEEE. The CDR3 loop spans 11 amino acids. The V gene lost 1 base and the J gene lost 7 bases, with 5 bases spanning the gap. The CDR3 DNA sequence: TGTGCCAGCAGCTTGCTACATGAAGCTTTCTTT. Protein: CASSLLHEAFF.

This clonotype appeared a few times. The chain recombines TRBV6-1 with TRBJ1-1; no reliable D call. Trimming cost V 1 base and J 1 base, with 19 bases left between them. CDR3 length equals 18 residues. CDR1 and CDR2 from the germline V gene are MNHNS and SASEGT. The CDR3 region is CASSEGRLRKRSNTEAFF. The CDR3 nucleotides are TGTGCCAGCAGTGAAGGAAGGTTGAGAAAAAGATCGAACACTGAAGCTTTCTTT.

This clonotype was found a few times. The J gene is TRBJ1-2, the V gene TRBV6-6; tentative D call: TRBD1 (5 bases). V lost 4 bases and J lost 6, with 15 bases in between. The CDR3 extends over 14 amino acids. From germline, CDR1 is MNHNY and CDR2 SVGAGI (reference sequence). The CDR3 region is CASSSPTANDGYTF. CDR3 sequence (DNA): TGTGCCAGCAGTTCCCCGACAGCGAATGATGGCTACACCTTC.

With respect to this clonotype: The germline gene is not matched at one end of the junction; a read error may be the cause. The chain uses TRBV7-7 and TRBJ1-5, with D possibly matching TRBD1 (5 bases). This CDR3 region has 13 residues. From germline, CDR1 is SSHAT and CDR2 FNYEAQ (reference sequence). CDR3 residues: CASSFQGRETQHF. The CDR3 DNA reads TGTGCTAGCAGCTTTCAGGGAAGAGAGACCCAGCATTTT.